This TCR beta chain was found in a study of cytomegalovirus exposure and HLA in healthy donors. Study context: Earlier findings included nearly 120 million unique TCR beta sequences obtained from some 180 million T cells. Study outcomes and limitations: CMV serostatus stood as the only immune exposure information on hand. Reportedly, cytomegalovirus status was diagnosed with high sensitivity and specificity.

Vbeta (60) and Jbeta (13) primers were used in the PCR. Original processing notes: Roughly 12 million shared chains were among approximately 87 million unique TCR beta chains counted in a later analysis. Measured with immunoSEQ multiplex PCR; TCRdb has only the in-frame clones, and not every one. D and trimming come from the DNA, and the V and J calls and clone size come from that table. The data contain about 190,000 clones, roughly 83% of them seen just once; the ten biggest clones take up 0.26%. This CDR3 is built from 15 residues. The germline V gene encodes CDR1 SGHRS and CDR2 YFSETQ. V gave up 0 bases and J gave up 3 bases; unmatched junction bases: 3. As regards this clone: As yet, its antigen is unknown.

The V and J genes are TRBV5-1 and TRBJ2-7, with TRBD2 identical over 10 bases. The clonotype comes from a boy between 5 and 17 years old in good health and CMV-seronegative. The sample was PBMCs. The CDR3 protein is CASSLARLAGYEQYF. CDR3 DNA sequence: TGCGCCAGCAGCTTGGCACGACTAGCGGGCTACGAGCAGTACTTC.